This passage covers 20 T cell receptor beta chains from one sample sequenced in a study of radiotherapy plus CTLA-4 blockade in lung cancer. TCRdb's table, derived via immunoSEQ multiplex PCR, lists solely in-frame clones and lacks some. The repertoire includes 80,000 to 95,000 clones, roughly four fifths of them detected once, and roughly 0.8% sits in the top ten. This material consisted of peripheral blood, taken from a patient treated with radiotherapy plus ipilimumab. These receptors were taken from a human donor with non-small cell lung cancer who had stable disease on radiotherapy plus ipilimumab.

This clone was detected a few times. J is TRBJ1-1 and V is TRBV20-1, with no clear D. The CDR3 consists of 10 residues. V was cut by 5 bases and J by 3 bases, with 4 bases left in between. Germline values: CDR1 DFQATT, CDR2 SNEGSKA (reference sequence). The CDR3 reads CSALDTEAFF. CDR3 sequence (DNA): TGCAGTGCTCTTGACACTGAAGCTTTCTTT.

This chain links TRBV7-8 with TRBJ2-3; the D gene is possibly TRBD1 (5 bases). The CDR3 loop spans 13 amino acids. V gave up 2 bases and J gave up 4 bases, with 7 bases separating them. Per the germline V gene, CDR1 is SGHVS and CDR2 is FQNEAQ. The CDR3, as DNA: TGTGCCAGCAGCTTAATGGGGCCAGATACGCAGTATTTT. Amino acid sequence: CASSLMGPDTQYF.

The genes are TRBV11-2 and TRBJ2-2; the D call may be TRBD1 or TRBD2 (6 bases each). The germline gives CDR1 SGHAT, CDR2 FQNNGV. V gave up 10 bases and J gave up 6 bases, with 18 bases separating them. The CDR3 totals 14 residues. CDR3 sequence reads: CAIPRRGDPGELFF. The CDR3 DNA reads TGTGCCATCCCCCGTAGGGGGGACCCCGGGGAGCTGTTTTTT.

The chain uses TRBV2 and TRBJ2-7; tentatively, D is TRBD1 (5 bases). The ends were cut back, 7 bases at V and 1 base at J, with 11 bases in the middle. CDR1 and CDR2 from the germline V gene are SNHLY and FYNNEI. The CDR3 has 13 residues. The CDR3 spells CASKDSDSYEQYF. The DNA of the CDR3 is TGTGCCAGCAAAGACAGTGATTCCTACGAGCAGTACTTC.

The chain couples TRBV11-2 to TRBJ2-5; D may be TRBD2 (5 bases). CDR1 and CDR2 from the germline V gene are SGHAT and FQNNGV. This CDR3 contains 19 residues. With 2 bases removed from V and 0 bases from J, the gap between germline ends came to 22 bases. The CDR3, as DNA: TGTGCCAGCAGCTTAAAAAGCGGAAGGTCTGGCACTTACCAAGAGACCCAGTACTTC. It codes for CASSLKSGRSGTYQETQYF.

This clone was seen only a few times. Written as DNA, the CDR3 is TGTGCCAGCAGAGTAGGGGATACGCAGTATTTT. Amino acids: CASRVGDTQYF. The rearrangement uses TRBV7-2 and TRBJ2-3; no clear D gene. Between the trimmed V and J ends, which lost 6 bases and 6 bases, there was a span of 7 bases. CDR3 length: 11 residues. The germline gives CDR1 SGHTA, CDR2 FQGNSA.

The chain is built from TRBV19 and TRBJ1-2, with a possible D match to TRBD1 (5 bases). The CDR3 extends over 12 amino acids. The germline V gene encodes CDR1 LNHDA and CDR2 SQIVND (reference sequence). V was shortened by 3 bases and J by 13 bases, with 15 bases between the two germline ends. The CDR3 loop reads CASSMGTARSTF. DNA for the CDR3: TGTGCCAGTAGTATGGGGACGGCACGCAGCACCTTC.

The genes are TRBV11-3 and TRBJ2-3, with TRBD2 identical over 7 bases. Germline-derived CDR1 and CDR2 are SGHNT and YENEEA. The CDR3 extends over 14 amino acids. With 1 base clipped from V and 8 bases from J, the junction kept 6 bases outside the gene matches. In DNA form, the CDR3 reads TGTGCCAGCAGCTTAGGGACTAGTTCGGGTACGCAGTATTTT. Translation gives CASSLGTSSGTQYF.

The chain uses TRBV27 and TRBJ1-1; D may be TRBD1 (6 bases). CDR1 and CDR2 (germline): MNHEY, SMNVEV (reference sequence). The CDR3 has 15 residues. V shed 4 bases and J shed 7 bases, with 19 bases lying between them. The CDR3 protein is CASSSQGTVFGEAFF. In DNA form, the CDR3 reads TGTGCCAGCAGTTCACAGGGTACCGTTTTTGGTGAAGCTTTCTTT.

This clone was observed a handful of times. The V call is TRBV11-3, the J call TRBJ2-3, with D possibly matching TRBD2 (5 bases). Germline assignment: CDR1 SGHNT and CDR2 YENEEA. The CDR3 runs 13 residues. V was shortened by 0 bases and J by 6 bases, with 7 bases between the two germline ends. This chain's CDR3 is CASSLDTGDTQYF. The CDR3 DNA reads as TGTGCCAGCAGCTTAGATACGGGGGATACGCAGTATTTT.

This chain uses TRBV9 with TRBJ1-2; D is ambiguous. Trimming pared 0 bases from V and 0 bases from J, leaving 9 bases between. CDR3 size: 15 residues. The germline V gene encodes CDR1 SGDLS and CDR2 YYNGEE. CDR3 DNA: TGTGCCAGCAGCGTAGGTCTAGCGGCTAACTATGGCTACACCTTC. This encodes CASSVGLAANYGYTF.

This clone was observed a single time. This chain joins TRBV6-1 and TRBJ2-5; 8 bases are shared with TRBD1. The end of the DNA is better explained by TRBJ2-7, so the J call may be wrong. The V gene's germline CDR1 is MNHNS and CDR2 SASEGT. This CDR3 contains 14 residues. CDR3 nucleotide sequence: TGTGCCAGCAGATTTGGACAGGGAGCCTACGAGCAGTACTTC. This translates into CASRFGQGAYEQYF.

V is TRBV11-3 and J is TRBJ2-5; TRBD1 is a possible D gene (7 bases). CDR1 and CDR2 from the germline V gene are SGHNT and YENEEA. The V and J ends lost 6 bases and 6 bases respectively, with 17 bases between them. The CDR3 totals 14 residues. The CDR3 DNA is TGTGCCAGCAGTGCGGGACAGAACCGGCAGACCCAGTACTTC. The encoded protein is CASSAGQNRQTQYF.

CDR3 loop: CASGLGQAGRTEAFF. CDR3 coding DNA: TGTGCTAGTGGTTTGGGGCAGGCGGGAAGGACTGAAGCTTTCTTT. The chain joins TRBV12-5 to TRBJ1-1; D is undetermined. The CDR3 runs to 15 residues. Trimming pared 1 base from V and 5 bases from J, leaving 14 bases between. Germline values: CDR1 LGHNT, CDR2 FRNRAP.

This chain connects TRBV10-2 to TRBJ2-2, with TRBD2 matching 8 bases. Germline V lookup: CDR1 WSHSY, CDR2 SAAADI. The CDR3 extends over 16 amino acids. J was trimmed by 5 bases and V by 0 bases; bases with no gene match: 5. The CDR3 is CASSESPSGSTGELFF. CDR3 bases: TGCGCCAGCAGTGAGTCACCCAGCGGGAGTACCGGGGAGCTGTTTTTT.

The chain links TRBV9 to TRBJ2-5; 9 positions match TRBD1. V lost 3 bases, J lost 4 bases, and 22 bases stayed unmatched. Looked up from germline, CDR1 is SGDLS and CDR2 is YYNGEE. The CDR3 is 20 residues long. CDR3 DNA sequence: TGTGCCAGCAGCGGCCGGGACAGGGAAGGGCTAGCGCCCCTGGGAGAGACCCAGTACTTC. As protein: CASSGRDREGLAPLGETQYF.

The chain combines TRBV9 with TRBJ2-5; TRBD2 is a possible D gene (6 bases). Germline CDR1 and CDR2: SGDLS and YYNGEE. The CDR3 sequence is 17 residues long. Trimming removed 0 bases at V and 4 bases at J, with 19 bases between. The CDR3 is CASSVGMGGVGIETQYF. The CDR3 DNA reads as TGTGCCAGCAGCGTAGGGATGGGCGGGGTCGGCATAGAGACCCAGTACTTC.

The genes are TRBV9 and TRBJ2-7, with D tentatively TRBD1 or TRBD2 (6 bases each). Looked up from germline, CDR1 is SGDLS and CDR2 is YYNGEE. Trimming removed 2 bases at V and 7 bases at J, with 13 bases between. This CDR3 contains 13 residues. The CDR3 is CASSVSGAGEQYF. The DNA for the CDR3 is TGTGCCAGCAGCGTTTCGGGGGCGGGAGAGCAGTACTTC.

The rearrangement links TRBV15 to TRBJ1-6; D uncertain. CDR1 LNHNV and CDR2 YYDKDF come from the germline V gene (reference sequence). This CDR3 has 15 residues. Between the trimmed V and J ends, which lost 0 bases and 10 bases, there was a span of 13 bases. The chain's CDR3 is CATSREGSGRSPLHF. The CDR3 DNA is TGTGCCACCAGCAGAGAAGGCTCTGGGCGGTCACCCCTCCACTTT.

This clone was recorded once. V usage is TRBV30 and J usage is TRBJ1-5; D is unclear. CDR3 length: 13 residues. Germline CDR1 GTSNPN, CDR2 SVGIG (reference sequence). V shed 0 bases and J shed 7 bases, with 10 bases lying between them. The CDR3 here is CAWSVLDRQPQHF. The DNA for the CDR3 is TGTGCCTGGAGTGTATTAGACCGCCAGCCCCAGCATTTT.